What follows is one T cell receptor beta chain and its context. Its antigen remains unknown. This PCR relied on a set of 60 Vbeta primers and 13 Jbeta primers. Using immunoSEQ multiplex PCR, the repertoire was profiled, and TCRdb retains in-frame clones only, with some absent. This sample has some 130,000 clones, with 70% to 80% found just once. The germline gives CDR1 MNHNY, CDR2 SVGAGI (reference sequence). V shed 5 bases and J 9 bases; nucleotides not matched to a gene: 9. The CDR3 covers 14 residues. This sample is part of a study of cytomegalovirus exposure and HLA in healthy donors. Nominal health characterized the donors when sampled, though unrecorded immune exposures were likely. Overall study findings and caveats: In vitro data verified a few CMV-associated chains as specific for CMV antigens. A likely sequencing artifact accounted for one observed cluster of highly shared sequence variants.

Sequencing used PBMCs. The receptor comes from a man aged 50 to 59 in good health and CMV-seronegative. The chain is built from TRBV6-6 and TRBJ2-1; 8 nucleotides agree with TRBD2. The DNA of the CDR3 is TGTGCCAGCAGTACCTCGACTAGCGTCAGTGAGCAGTTCTTC. It translates to CASSTSTSVSEQFF.